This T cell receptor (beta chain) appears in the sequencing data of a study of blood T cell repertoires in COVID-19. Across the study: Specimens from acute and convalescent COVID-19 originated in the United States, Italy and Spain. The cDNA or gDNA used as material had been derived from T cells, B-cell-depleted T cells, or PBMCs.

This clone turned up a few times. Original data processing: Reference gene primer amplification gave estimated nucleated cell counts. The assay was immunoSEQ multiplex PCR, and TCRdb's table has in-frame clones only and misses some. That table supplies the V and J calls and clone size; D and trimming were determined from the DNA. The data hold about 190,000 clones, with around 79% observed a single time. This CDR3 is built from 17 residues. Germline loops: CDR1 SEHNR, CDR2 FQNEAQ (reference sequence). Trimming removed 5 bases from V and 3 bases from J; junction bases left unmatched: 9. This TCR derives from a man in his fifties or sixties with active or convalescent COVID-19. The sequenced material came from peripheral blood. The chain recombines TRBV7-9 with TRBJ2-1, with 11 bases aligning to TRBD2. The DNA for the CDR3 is TGTGCCAGCAGCCCACCGGGACTAGCGGACATCTACAATGAGCAGTTCTTC. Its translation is CASSPPGLADIYNEQFF.